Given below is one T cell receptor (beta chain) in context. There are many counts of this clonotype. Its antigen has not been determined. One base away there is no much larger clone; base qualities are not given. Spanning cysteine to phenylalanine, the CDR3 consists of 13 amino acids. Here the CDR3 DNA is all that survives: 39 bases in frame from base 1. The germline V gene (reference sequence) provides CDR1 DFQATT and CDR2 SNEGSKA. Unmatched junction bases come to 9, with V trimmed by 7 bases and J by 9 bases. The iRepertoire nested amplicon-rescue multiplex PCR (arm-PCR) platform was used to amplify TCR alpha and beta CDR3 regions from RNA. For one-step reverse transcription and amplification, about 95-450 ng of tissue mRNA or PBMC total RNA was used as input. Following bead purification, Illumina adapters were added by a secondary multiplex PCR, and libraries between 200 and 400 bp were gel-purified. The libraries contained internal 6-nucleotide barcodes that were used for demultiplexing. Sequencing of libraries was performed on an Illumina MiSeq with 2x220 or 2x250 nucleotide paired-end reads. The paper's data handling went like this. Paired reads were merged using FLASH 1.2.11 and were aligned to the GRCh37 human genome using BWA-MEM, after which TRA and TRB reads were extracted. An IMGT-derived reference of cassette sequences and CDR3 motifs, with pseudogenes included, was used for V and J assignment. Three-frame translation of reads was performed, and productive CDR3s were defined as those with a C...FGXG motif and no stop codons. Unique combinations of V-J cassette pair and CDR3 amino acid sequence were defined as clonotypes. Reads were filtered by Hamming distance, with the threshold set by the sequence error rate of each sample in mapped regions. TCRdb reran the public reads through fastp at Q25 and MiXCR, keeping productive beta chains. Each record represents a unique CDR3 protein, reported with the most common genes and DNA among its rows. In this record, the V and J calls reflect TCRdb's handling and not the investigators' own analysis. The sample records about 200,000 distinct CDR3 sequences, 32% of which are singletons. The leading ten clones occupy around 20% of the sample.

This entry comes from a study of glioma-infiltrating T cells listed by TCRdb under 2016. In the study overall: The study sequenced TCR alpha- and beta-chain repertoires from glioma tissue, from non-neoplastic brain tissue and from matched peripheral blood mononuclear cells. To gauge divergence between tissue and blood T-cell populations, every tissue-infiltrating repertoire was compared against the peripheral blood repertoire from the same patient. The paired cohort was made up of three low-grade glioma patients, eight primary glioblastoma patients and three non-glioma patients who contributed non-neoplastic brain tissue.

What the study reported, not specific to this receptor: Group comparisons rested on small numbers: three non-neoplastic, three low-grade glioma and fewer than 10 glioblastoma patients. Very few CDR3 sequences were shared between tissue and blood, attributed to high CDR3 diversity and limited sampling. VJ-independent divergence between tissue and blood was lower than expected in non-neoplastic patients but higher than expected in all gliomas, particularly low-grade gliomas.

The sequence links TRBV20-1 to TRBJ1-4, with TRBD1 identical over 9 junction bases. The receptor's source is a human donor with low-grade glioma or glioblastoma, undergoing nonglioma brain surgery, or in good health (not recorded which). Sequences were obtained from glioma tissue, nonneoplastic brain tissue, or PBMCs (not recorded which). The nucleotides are TGCAGTGGATTCCGGGACAGGGATCAAAAACTGTTTTTT. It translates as CSGFRDRDQKLFF.